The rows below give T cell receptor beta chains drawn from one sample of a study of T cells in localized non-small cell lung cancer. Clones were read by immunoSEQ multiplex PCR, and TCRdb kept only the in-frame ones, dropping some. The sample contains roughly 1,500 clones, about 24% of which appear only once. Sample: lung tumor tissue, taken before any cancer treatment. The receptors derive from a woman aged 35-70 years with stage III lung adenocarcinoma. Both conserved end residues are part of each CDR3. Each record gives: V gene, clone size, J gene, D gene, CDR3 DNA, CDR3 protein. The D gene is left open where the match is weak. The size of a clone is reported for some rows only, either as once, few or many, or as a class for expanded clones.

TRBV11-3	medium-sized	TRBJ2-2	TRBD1	TGTGCCAGCAGCCCAAGTACGGGACAGGCGAACACCGGGGAGCTGTTTTTT	CASSPSTGQANTGELFF
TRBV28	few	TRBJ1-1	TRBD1	TGTGCCAGCAGTTTACCGACAGGGCCCCTGATTGAAGCTTTCTTT	CASSLPTGPLIEAFF
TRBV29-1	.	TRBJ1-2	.	TGCAGCGTTGATGACAGGTGGCCTGATGGCTACACCTTC	CSVDDRWPDGYTF
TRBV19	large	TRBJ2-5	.	TGTGCCAGTAGATCCGACAGCCGGCCCGGAGAGACCCAGTACTTC	CASRSDSRPGETQYF
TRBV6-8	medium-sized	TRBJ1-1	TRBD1	TGTGCCAGCAATCTACAGGGGTCCACTGAAGCTTTCTTT	CASNLQGSTEAFF
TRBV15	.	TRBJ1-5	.	TGTGCCACCCAAGAGTTACAGAGGGGGAATAATCAGCCCCAGCATTTT	CATQELQRGNNQPQHF
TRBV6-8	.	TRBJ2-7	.	TGTGCCAGCAGTTTGGTCAGGGTGGGTTACGAGCAGTACTTC	CASSLVRVGYEQYF
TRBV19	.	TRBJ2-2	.	TGTGCCAGTAGTATTAGAACCGGGGAGCTGTTTTTT	CASSIRTGELFF
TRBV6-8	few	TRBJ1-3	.	TGTGCCAGCAGTTACTCGGAGGGAGACTCTGGAAACACCATATATTTT	CASSYSEGDSGNTIYF
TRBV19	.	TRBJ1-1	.	TGTGCCAGTACCAACAGGGTGTACGCTTTCTTT	CASTNRVYAFF
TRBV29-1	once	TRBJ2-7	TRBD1	TGCAGCGTGGCCGGGACAGGGGGCGGAAGGCGTCCCTACGAGCAGTACTTC	CSVAGTGGGRRPYEQYF
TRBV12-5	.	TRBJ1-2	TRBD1	TGTGCTAGTGGTTCCTCCTCCCTCGACAGGGGGGCAGATGGCTACACCTTC	CASGSSSLDRGADGYTF
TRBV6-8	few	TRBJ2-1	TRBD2	TGTGCCAGCAGTTCCACCGGACTAGCGGGAATTCATGAGCAGTTCTTC	CASSSTGLAGIHEQFF
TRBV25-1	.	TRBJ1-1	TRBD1	TGTGCCAGCAGTGAGGGGACAGGGGGCAGGATCACTGAAGCTTTCTTT	CASSEGTGGRITEAFF
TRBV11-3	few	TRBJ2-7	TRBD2	TGTGCCAGCAGCTTAGAAGTTGGTAGCGGGAGGCTTCAGTACTTC	CASSLEVGSGRLQYF
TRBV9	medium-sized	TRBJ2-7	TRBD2	TGTGCCAGCAGCGTAGCAGCGGGATCCTACGAGCAGTACTTC	CASSVAAGSYEQYF
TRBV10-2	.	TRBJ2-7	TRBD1	TGCGCCAGCAATCACTGGGACAGGGGCTACGAGCAGTACTTC	CASNHWDRGYEQYF
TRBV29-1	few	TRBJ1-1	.	TGCAGCGAACGACCGGGAGAAACTGAAGCTTTCTTT	CSERPGETEAFF
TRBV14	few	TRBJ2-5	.	TGTGCCAGCAGCCAGGACCGCGGGACAGCTAGACAAGAGACCCAGTACTTC	CASSQDRGTARQETQYF
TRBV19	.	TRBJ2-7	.	TGTGCCAGTAGTATAGATCCCGTGGGATACGAGCAGTACTTC	CASSIDPVGYEQYF
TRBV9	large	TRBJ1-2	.	TGTGCCAGCAGCGACTCAGGGGTCCCTAGTATAGGCTACACCTTC	CASSDSGVPSIGYTF
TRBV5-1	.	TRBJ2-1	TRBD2	TGCGCCAGCAGCCCCGGACTAGCGGGAGACAATGAGCAGTTCTTC	CASSPGLAGDNEQFF
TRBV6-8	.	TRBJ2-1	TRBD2	TGTGCCATCAGTGGGGGGACTAGACCAAGGATTGAGCAGTTCTTC	CAISGGTRPRIEQFF
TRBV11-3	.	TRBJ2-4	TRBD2	TGTGCCAGCAGCCTTGGAAGCGGGAGGGCAAACATTCAGTACTTC	CASSLGSGRANIQYF
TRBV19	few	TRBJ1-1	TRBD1	TGTGCCAGTAATTGGGACAGTGGCACTGAAGCTTTCTTT	CASNWDSGTEAFF
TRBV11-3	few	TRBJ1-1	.	TGTGCCAGCAGCTTAGATAGCTTAGGGAGGGCATCAGCCACTGAAGCTTTCTTT	CASSLDSLGRASATEAFF
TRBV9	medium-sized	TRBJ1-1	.	TGTGCCAGCAGCGCCGAACAGGGGAACACTGAAGCTTTCTTT	CASSAEQGNTEAFF
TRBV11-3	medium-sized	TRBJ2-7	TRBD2	TGTGCCAGCAGCTTGAGAGTTGGGGGGGGAGGCTACGAGCAGTACTTC	CASSLRVGGGGYEQYF
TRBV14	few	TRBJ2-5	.	TGTGCCAGCAGCCAAGAGCAGACCCAGTACTTC	CASSQEQTQYF
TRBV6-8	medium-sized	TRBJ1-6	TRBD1	TGTGCCAGCAGTTCCGGGACAGGGGCCGGGAGGGGTTCACCCCTCCACTTT	CASSSGTGAGRGSPLHF
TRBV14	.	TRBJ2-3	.	TGTGCCAGCAGCCAAAAAACTAGGCTAGATACGCAGTATTTT	CASSQKTRLDTQYF
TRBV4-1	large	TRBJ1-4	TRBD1	TGCGCCAGCAGCCTAGCACCGAGACAGGGTAATGAAAAACTGTTTTTT	CASSLAPRQGNEKLFF
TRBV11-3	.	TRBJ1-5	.	TGTGCCAGCAGCTTAGTAACAGGGTTTAGCAATCAGCCCCAGCATTTT	CASSLVTGFSNQPQHF
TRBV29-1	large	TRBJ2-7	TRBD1	TGCAGCGTCCGGACAGGGGGCTCGTACGAGCAGTACTTC	CSVRTGGSYEQYF
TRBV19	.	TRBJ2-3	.	TGTGCCAGTAGTACCCGACGGGGGTACACCACGCAGTATTTT	CASSTRRGYTTQYF
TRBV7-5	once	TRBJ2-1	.	TGTGCCAGCAGCTCATGGGGTAGCGGGGGGTTGGATGAGCAGTTCTTC	CASSSWGSGGLDEQFF
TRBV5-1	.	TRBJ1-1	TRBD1	TGCGCCAGCAGCCGAGTGGGTCGGACAGGGGAAGCTTTCTTT	CASSRVGRTGEAFF
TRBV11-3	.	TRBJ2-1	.	TGTGCCAGCAGCCTCACAGGGAACCCGAACAATGAGCAGTTCTTC	CASSLTGNPNNEQFF
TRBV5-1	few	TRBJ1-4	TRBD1	TGCGCCAGCAGCTTGGCCGTGACAGGGGCGGGTGAAAAACTGTTTTTT	CASSLAVTGAGEKLFF
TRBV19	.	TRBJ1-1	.	TGTGCCAGTAGTACCCCCCCGGGGAGGGTAAAGTTTAACACTGAAGCTTTCTTT	CASSTPPGRVKFNTEAFF
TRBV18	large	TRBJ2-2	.	TGTGCCAGCTCACCACAGTCAGCACTGACCGGGGAGCTGTTTTTT	CASSPQSALTGELFF
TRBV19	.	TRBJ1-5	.	TGTGCCAGTAGTATAGATTGGTCCCACCCCTGGATCAATCAGCCCCAGCATTTT	CASSIDWSHPWINQPQHF
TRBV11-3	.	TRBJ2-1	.	TGTGCCAGCAGCTTAACATCTGCAGGGATGAATGAGCAGTTCTTC	CASSLTSAGMNEQFF
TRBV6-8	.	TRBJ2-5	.	TGTGCCAGCAGTTACTCGAGGCAAGAGACCCAGTACTTC	CASSYSRQETQYF
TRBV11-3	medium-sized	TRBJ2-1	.	TGTGCCAGCACCCTGCGGGTCTTGGGAGTCGGTGAGCAGTTCTTC	CASTLRVLGVGEQFF
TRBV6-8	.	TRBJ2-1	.	TGTGCCAGCAGGACCTTGGGTGGGGATGAGCAGTTCTTC	CASRTLGGDEQFF
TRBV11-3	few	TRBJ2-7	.	TGTGCCAGCAGCCCCACCCCACATGGCTCCAGCTCCTACGAGCAGTACTTC	CASSPTPHGSSSYEQYF
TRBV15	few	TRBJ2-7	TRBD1	TGTGCCACCAGCAGAACACAACGGGACAGGGGCTACGAGCAGTACTTC	CATSRTQRDRGYEQYF
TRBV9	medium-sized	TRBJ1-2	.	TGTGCCAGCAGTTCCGCCACGGTCAGCTATGGCTACACCTTC	CASSSATVSYGYTF